The next 6 T cell receptor beta chains were all read from a single sample in a study of vaccination and CD4 T cells after COVID-19. No antigens are known for them. With the Oncomine TCR Beta short-read assay, DNA from cultured CD4+ T cells was sequenced. TCRdb re-analysed the PCR reads in MiXCR, keeping a single row per CDR3 protein. The sample carries about 20,000 distinct CDR3 sequences, approximately 40% recorded once. Treatment denoted: roughly 10-day PBMC culture with coronavirus spike peptide pools or control peptides (ViraFEST assay). Sample: CD4+ T cells from blood, cultured in vitro, taken before SARS-CoV-2 vaccination. These receptors came from a human donor who received a COVID-19 vaccine.

The chain uses TRBV11-3 and TRBJ2-7, with D possibly matching TRBD2 (5 bases). Trimming stripped 0 bases from V and 2 bases from J, with 11 bases between. The CDR3 contains 15 residues. Germline CDR1 SGHNT, CDR2 YENEEA. CDR3 DNA: TGTGCCAGCAGCTTAGACCCGGACTTGCCCTACGAGCAGTACTTC. This translates into CASSLDPDLPYEQYF.

This clonotype was recorded a few times. The chain has TRBV19 and TRBJ2-3; weak D call: TRBD1 (6 bases). Germline V gene data show CDR1 as LNHDA and CDR2 as SQIVND (reference sequence). V was pared by 4 bases and J by 5 bases, with 10 bases between. CDR3 length: 13 residues. CDR3 DNA sequence: TGTGCCAGTAGTAGACAGGACCAAGATACGCAGTATTTT. Translated, it gives CASSRQDQDTQYF. Full variable domain (rest looked up from reference TRBV19 and TRBJ2-3): DGGITQSPKYLFRKEGQNVTLSCEQNLNHDAMYWYRQDPGQGLRLIYYSQIVNDFQKGDIAEGYSVSREKKESFPLTVTSAQKNPTAFYLCASSRQDQDTQYFGPGTRLTVL.

J is TRBJ2-5 and V is TRBV6-1, with D perhaps given as TRBD1 or TRBD2 (6 bases each). CDR1 is MNHNS and CDR2 is SASEGT in the germline V gene. This CDR3 spans 15 amino acids. The germline V and J ends were trimmed by 2 bases and 2 bases, with 12 bases remaining between them. In DNA, the CDR3 is TGTGCCAGCAGTGAAATTCGGGGGCAACAAGAGACCCAGTACTTC. Translated: CASSEIRGQQETQYF.

There are a few counts of this clonotype. The chain links TRBV15 to TRBJ2-1, with D possibly being TRBD2 (6 bases). CDR1 and CDR2 from the germline V gene are LNHNV and YYDKDF (reference sequence). Trimming cost V 0 bases and J 5 bases, with 14 bases left between them. This CDR3 is built from 16 residues. CDR3 sequence (DNA): TGTGCCACCAGCAGAGATGGAGGCGGGGCGGACAATGAGCAGTTCTTC. It specifies CATSRDGGGADNEQFF.

A few counts support this clonotype. The rearrangement joins TRBV7-9 to TRBJ1-1, with TRBD1 matching 8 bases. V was clipped by 5 bases and J by 7 bases; unmatched bases: 6. The CDR3 is made up of 13 amino acids. Germline V gives CDR1 SEHNR, CDR2 FQNEAQ (reference sequence). CDR3 sequence (DNA): TGTGCCAGCAGCCGAGGACAGGGAATTGAAGCTTTCTTT. It codes for CASSRGQGIEAFF.

The chain is built from TRBV24-1 and TRBJ1-2; D gene uncertain. Germline-derived CDR1 and CDR2 are KGHDR and SFDVKD. The CDR3 is 13 amino acids. V dropped 0 bases and J dropped 8 bases, with 9 bases sitting between them. The CDR3 DNA reads as TGTGCCACCAGTGATTTGAACGGTAGGGGCTACACCTTC. The encoded protein is CATSDLNGRGYTF.